The TCR beta chain described here comes from a study of regulatory T cells in long-lasting Graves disease. Study-wide points: Compared with new cases, persistent Graves' patients showed reduced TCR diversity.

This CDR3 region has 14 residues. Germline CDR1 is MRHNA and CDR2 is SNTAGT. Trimming removed 6 bases from V and 3 bases from J; junction bases left unmatched: 4. With iRepertoire HTBI primers and Arm-PCR of CDR3 regions, TCR beta libraries were built. Via MiXCR, TCRdb re-called the multiplex PCR reads, giving one row per CDR3 protein. The sample has around 420,000 distinct CDR3 sequences; roughly a sixth are singletons. This clonotype was picked up many times. The antigen remains undetermined. As to time point: newly diagnosed GD, antithyroid drugs for less than 3 months. Construction of the TCR library relied on RNA isolated from PBMCs.

The material sequenced was peripheral blood mononuclear cells (PBMCs), taken at new diagnosis, from a patient treated with antithyroid drugs. The chain has TRBV6-4 and TRBJ2-2, with 7 positions matching TRBD1. This TCR derives from a female donor with Graves disease. The CDR3 protein is CASRTGMHTGELFF. CDR3 coding DNA: TGTGCCAGCAGGACAGGGATGCACACCGGGGAGCTGTTTTTT.